This paragraph covers one T cell receptor beta chain sequence. As yet, its antigen is unknown. Profiled with immunoSEQ multiplex PCR; TCRdb holds only in-frame clones, not every one. The profile shows roughly 4,700 clones, approximately 90% of them singletons. The data originate from a study of T cell responses to AZD1222 COVID-19 vaccine. The CDR3 is 15 residues long. Germline V gene sequence: CDR1 SGDLS, CDR2 YYNGEE. With V trimmed by 2 bases and J by 7 bases, 6 bases remained unmatched. Study-wide results and caveats: Spike-specific TCRs gained breadth and depth after people received two AZD1222 doses. Nearly half of spike-specific TCRs reportedly target variant regions that are unmutated in the B.1.351 and B.1.1.7 variants. Spike-spanning, vaccine-associated CD4 TCRs were dominant at 160-218 and 743-854.

This chain uses TRBV9 with TRBJ1-4; 9 nucleotides align to TRBD1. The sequence was obtained from an adult who received the AZD1222 COVID-19 vaccine. The material sequenced was peripheral blood, taken 28 days after the second AZD1222 dose. As DNA, the CDR3 is TGTGCCAGCAGCGTCGGGACAGGGTTACGTGAAAAACTGTTTTTT. This encodes CASSVGTGLREKLFF. The whole variable domain, remainder taken from reference TRBV9 and TRBJ1-4, is DSGVTQTPKHLITATGQRVTLRCSPRSGDLSVYWYQQSLDQGLQFLIQYYNGEERAKGNILERFSAQQFPDLHSELNLSSLELGDSALYFCASSVGTGLREKLFFGSGTQLSVL.